This T cell receptor beta chain was recovered during a study of CD8+ T cells in alopecia areata. Study observations and caveats: Scalp clonality and expanded CD8+ clones among the top 100 fell significantly with tofacitinib. One nonresponder makes the tie between baseline CD8+ expansion and response uncertain.

Germline V gene lookup returns CDR1 SQVTM and CDR2 ANQGSEA. Trimming took off 4 bases at V and 4 bases at J, with 19 bases between the two ends. This CDR3 is 15 amino acids long. Reverse transcribed after extraction, RNA yielded cDNA as the sequencing template. Clones were sequenced by immunoSEQ multiplex PCR, and TCRdb holds only the in-frame ones, with some missing. The sample includes 150,000 to 200,000 clones, roughly 60% of them seen just once. Concerning this clone itself: Its target is unknown.

Treatment indicated: oral pan-JAK inhibitor, 5-10 mg twice daily. Individuals with alopecia areata gave both lesional scalp punch biopsies and peripheral blood for collection. The researchers isolated CD4+ and CD8+ T cells from PBMCs by sorting. This TCR was sampled from a human donor with alopecia areata. The specimen was CD4+ T cells sorted from blood, collected at week 24, from a patient treated with tofacitinib. The gene calls are TRBV29-1 and TRBJ1-1; D is unclear. The CDR3 sequence is CSVGAPRLIGTEAFF. As DNA, the CDR3 is TGCAGCGTTGGTGCCCCGCGGCTTATTGGCACTGAAGCTTTCTTT.